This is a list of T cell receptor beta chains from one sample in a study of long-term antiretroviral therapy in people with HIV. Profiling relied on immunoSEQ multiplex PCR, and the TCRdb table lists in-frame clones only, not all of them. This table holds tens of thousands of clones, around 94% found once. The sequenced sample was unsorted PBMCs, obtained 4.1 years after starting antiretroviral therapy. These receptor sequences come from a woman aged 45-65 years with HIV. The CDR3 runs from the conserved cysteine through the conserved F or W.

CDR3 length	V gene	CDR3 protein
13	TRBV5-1	CATSGRASGELFF
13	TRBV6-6	CASSWRYTGELFF
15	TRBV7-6	CASSSREIGTDTQYF
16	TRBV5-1	CASSLVLAGYTDTQYF
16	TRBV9	CASSVGLNSGTDTQYF
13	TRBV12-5	CASGLGRSETQYF
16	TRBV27	CASSSLHRDRGGEQYF
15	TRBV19	CASSIGGRDYNEQFF
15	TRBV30	CAWTLPRSGSDEQFF
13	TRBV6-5	CASSYDRNQPQHF
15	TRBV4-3	CASSQDRGHNQPQHF
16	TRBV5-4	CASSLANRNSPDTQYF
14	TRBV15	CATSSFRGASGYTF
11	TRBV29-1	CSVTGGGGYTF
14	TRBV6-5	CASSLARTEDEQYF
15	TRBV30	CAWSVRGGGYNEQFF
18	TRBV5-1	CASSARTPGTQNTGELFF
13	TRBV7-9	CASSLAGGGGQYF
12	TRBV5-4	CASSLRFETQYF
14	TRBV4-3	CASSPQNEEYGYTF
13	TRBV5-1	CASSADRGTEAFF
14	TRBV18	CASSPSSGVYGYTF
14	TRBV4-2	CASSQGGLSNEQFF
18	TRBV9	CASSVRDAGKVSSYGYTF
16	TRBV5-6	CASSLARQGAEEKLFF
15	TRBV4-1	CASSQQQGGAYEQYF
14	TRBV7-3	CASSPGGRTDTQYF
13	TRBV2	CASTRDRGDEQYF
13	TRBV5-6	CASSLGDSYGYTF
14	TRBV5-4	CASSFGRGNEKLFF
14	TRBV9	CASSGGLATMGQYF
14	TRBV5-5	CASSPRDRLYGYTF
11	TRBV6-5	CASRFSDTQYF
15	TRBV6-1	CASSPAGTGDSGYTF
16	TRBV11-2	CASSLLAGGHHNEQFF
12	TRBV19	CASSILGGELFF
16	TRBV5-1	CASSLGLAGSSYEQYF